This T cell receptor (beta chain) was sequenced for a study of CD8 T cells in ankylosing spondylitis. Study-level findings and limits: Some motif variants were previously reported in reactive arthritis synovial fluid and blood. What seemed typical of ankylosing spondylitis blood was a TCR beta motif built from several highly homologous variants. There was reportedly significant enrichment of clones that were disease-linked in matched ankylosing spondylitis synovial fluid. In peripheral blood, disease-linked CD8+ clones occurred at relatively low frequencies.

Quantitative 5'-RACE was performed with molecular barcodes, and it yielded the TCR beta libraries. TCRdb re-called the 5' RACE reads through MiXCR, storing one row per CDR3 protein. The sample lists some 330,000 distinct CDR3 sequences; roughly 8% were seen once. A note on this clonotype: Antigen specificity is unknown.

V gave up 1 base and J gave up 6 bases, with 15 bases separating them. CDR3 length equals 15 residues. Input material: blood, either unsorted or a sorted T cell fraction (not recorded which). The sequence came from a male donor with ankylosing spondylitis. The chain links TRBV12-3 or TRBV12-4 to TRBJ1-2; a weak D match, TRBD1 (6 bases). The CDR3 DNA follows: TGTGCCAGCAGTTTAGTTGGGGGGCGTCGAGATGGCTACACCTTC. Translating it yields CASSLVGGRRDGYTF.